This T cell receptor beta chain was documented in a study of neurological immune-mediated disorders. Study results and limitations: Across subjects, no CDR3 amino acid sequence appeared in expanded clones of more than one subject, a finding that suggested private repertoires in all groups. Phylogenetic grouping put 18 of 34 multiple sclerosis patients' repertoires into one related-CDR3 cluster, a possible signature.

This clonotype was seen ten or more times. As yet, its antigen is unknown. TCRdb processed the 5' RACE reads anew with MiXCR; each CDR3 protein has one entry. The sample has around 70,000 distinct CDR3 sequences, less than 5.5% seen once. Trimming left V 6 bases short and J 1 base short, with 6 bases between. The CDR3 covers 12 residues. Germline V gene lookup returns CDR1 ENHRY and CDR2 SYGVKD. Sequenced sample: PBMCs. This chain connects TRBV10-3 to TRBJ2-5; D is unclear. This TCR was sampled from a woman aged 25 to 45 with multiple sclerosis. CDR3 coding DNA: TGTGCCATCAGGGCTAGCCAAGAGACCCAGTACTTC. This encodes CAIRASQETQYF.